The present T cell receptor (beta chain) was sequenced within a study of T cell responses to AZD1222 COVID-19 vaccine. TCRdb's copy holds only in-frame clones and misses some; the assay was immunoSEQ multiplex PCR. The repertoire holds 85,000 to 100,000 clones, with approximately 90% as singletons. The CDR3 is made up of 12 amino acids. Germline trimming cut 6 bases from V and 5 bases from J; bases unmatched to any gene: 1. Germline CDR1 and CDR2: SNHLY and FYNNEI. This clone was detected only once. Antigen: not known. Study results and caveats: Reports indicate that nearly half of spike-specific TCRs are directed at unmutated variant regions. Only six individuals given AZD1222 were seropositive at baseline. Donors, mostly white British, included more females; clonal diversity was possibly underestimated.

The sequencing here drew on peripheral blood, taken 28 days after the second AZD1222 dose. This chain joins TRBV2 and TRBJ1-5; 7 bases line up with TRBD1. The sequence derives from an adult who received the AZD1222 COVID-19 vaccine. The CDR3 loop reads CASRGTDQPQHF. CDR3 nucleotides: TGTGCCAGCAGAGGGACAGATCAGCCCCAGCATTTT.